Presented here are 23 T cell receptor beta chains from one specimen sequenced in a study of CXCR3-negative and CXCR3-positive naive CD8 T cells. TRB cDNA was prepared as libraries by UMI-labeled 5' RACE. TCRdb derives one entry per CDR3 protein from the 5' RACE reads, leaving out DNA. The sample has 75,000 or so distinct CDR3 sequences. The sequencing sample was made of naive CXCR3- CD8+ T cells from blood. Subset denoted: CD45RO-CCR7+CD27+CD95- naive CD8+ T cells lacking CXCR3 (TNR3-). Source of these receptors: a human donor in good health. Some clones in this sample may be carry-over from other donors' samples.

The rearrangement links TRBV27 to TRBJ2-7. In germline, CDR1 is MNHEY, CDR2 SMNVEV (reference sequence). This CDR3 is 12 amino acids long. CDR3 amino acids: CASSSGSYEQYF.

The chain combines TRBV25-1 with TRBJ2-1; the TCRdb call, TRBD2, lacks DNA for checking. The CDR3 runs to 15 residues. Germline CDR1 is MGHDK and CDR2 is SYGVNS. CDR3 in amino acids: CASNQLSGGYNEQFF.

V gene TRBV15 combines with J gene TRBJ2-5. The CDR3 has 17 residues. CDR1 LNHNV and CDR2 YYDKDF come from the germline V gene (reference sequence). CDR3 sequence reads: CATSRSLAAGYQETQYF. Combining the CDR3 with reference TRBV15 and TRBJ2-5 gives the whole variable domain DAMVIQNPRYQVTQFGKPVTLSCSQTLNHNVMYWYQQKSSQAPKLLFHYYDKDFNNEADTPDNFQSRRPNTSFCFLDIRSPGLGDTAMYLCATSRSLAAGYQETQYFGPGTRLLVL.

This rearrangement joins TRBV29-1 to TRBJ1-2; the TCRdb D gene call, TRBD1, has no DNA to confirm it. This CDR3 contains 15 residues. CDR1 and CDR2 from the germline V gene are SQVTM and ANQGSEA. CDR3 protein: CSVEDLGQGFYGYTF.

The chain recombines TRBV12-3 or TRBV12-4 with TRBJ2-7; no DNA is available, so the TRBD2 call from TCRdb remains unchecked. This CDR3 spans 14 amino acids. This chain's CDR3 is CASSDRDSPYEQYF.

The chain carries TRBV29-1 and TRBJ2-5; the D call of TRBD2 rests on TCRdb alone, since no DNA is present to check it. Germline V CDR1 and CDR2: SQVTM, ANQGSEA. The CDR3 is 15 amino acids. The chain's CDR3 is CSVEKRGMGQETQYF.

The chain couples TRBV24-1 to TRBJ2-2; TCRdb outputs TRBD2, but without DNA this stays unchecked. The CDR3 is made up of 16 amino acids. Germline CDR1 and CDR2: KGHDR and SFDVKD. The CDR3 here is CATSDILAGDTGELFF.

This chain links TRBV6-5 with TRBJ2-5; TCRdb designates TRBD1, a call that cannot be tested without DNA. CDR1 is MNHEY, CDR2 SVGAGI, per germline. The CDR3 is 14 amino acids. CDR3 residues: CASSAGGGGETQYF.

The J gene is TRBJ2-3, the V gene TRBV20-1; TCRdb indicates TRBD1, and absent DNA this call remains unverified. This CDR3 contains 17 residues. CDR1 and CDR2 (germline): DFQATT, SNEGSKA (reference sequence). The CDR3 loop reads CSARDGDRWASTDTQYF.

The chain employs TRBV6-2 or TRBV6-3 and TRBJ1-4; TCRdb lists TRBD1, though no DNA is available to test this call. The CDR3 is made up of 13 amino acids. Germline assignment: CDR1 MNHEY and CDR2 SVGEGT. The CDR3 spells CASADSFNEKLFF.

The chain couples TRBV29-1 to TRBJ2-5. Germline V gives CDR1 SQVTM, CDR2 ANQGSEA. The CDR3 is made up of 11 amino acids. The CDR3: CSVEDLKTQYF.

V usage is TRBV29-1 and J usage is TRBJ2-7; lacking DNA, the TRBD2 call made by TCRdb goes unchecked. This CDR3 region has 13 residues. In germline, CDR1 is SQVTM, CDR2 ANQGSEA. This chain's CDR3 is CSVGVAGSYEQYF.

The chain has TRBV19 and TRBJ2-3; the D call from TCRdb, TRBD1, cannot be confirmed without DNA. CDR1 LNHDA and CDR2 SQIVND come from the germline V gene (reference sequence). The CDR3 contains 16 residues. This chain's CDR3 is CASSIYTRGNTDTQYF.

The chain recombines TRBV28 with TRBJ2-1; with no DNA, the TCRdb D assignment of TRBD2 cannot be verified. The CDR3 has 15 residues. Germline lookup yields CDR1 MDHEN and CDR2 SYDVKM. Here the CDR3 reads CASSFGLAGVNEQFF.

The V gene is TRBV15, the J gene TRBJ1-1. This CDR3 comprises 15 residues. Germline V gives CDR1 LNHNV, CDR2 YYDKDF (reference sequence). The CDR3 loop reads CATSREGRDDGEAFF. Supplemented by reference TRBV15 and TRBJ1-1, the full variable domain reads DAMVIQNPRYQVTQFGKPVTLSCSQTLNHNVMYWYQQKSSQAPKLLFHYYDKDFNNEADTPDNFQSRRPNTSFCFLDIRSPGLGDTAMYLCATSREGRDDGEAFFGQGTRLTVV.

This chain joins TRBV12-3 or TRBV12-4 and TRBJ2-2; the D call of TRBD1 rests on TCRdb alone, since no DNA is present to check it. This CDR3 is built from 15 residues. The CDR3 is CASKPPGVGTGELFF.

The CDR3 loop is CSVDESDRRTF. The V and J genes are TRBV29-1 and TRBJ1-2. The germline gives CDR1 SQVTM, CDR2 ANQGSEA. The length of the CDR3 is 11 residues.

The rearrangement joins TRBV4-2 to TRBJ2-7; the TRBD1 assignment by TCRdb is unverifiable without DNA. This CDR3 has 16 residues. In germline, CDR1 is LGHNA, CDR2 YNFKEQ. The CDR3 loop reads CASSQGGRQGSYEQYF.

The V call is TRBV10-1, the J call TRBJ1-1. The CDR3 runs 13 residues. Germline V gene data show CDR1 as WNHNN and CDR2 as SYGVQD (reference sequence). The CDR3 loop is CASSESGNNEAFF.

The V gene is TRBV15, the J gene TRBJ2-2; TCRdb indicates TRBD1, and absent DNA this call remains unverified. This CDR3 spans 18 amino acids. The germline V gene encodes CDR1 LNHNV and CDR2 YYDKDF (reference sequence). The CDR3 protein is CATSRDSPQAIIPGELFF.

The V call is TRBV19, the J call TRBJ2-1. Germline V gene lookup returns CDR1 LNHDA and CDR2 SQIVND (reference sequence). This CDR3 is 14 amino acids long. CDR3 in amino acids: CASSIPGSYNEQFF.

The rearrangement joins TRBV6-4 to TRBJ2-3; TCRdb's D call, TRBD2, is unchecked because there is no DNA. Germline CDR1 reads MRHNA; CDR2 reads SNTAGT. The CDR3 has 16 amino acids. CDR3 amino acids: CASSDSSGGATDTQYF.

The chain combines TRBV5-1 with TRBJ2-7; the TCRdb D gene call, TRBD1, has no DNA to confirm it. The CDR3 loop spans 15 amino acids. CDR1 SGHRS and CDR2 YFSETQ come from the germline V gene. Here the CDR3 reads CASSLAMGLSYEQYF.